These 3 T cell receptor beta chains came from one sample sequenced in a study of siplizumab effects on memory and regulatory T cells. The data were produced by immunoSEQ multiplex PCR, yet TCRdb's version contains in-frame clones alone and is incomplete. The repertoire holds roughly 100,000 clones, more than 85% seen once, with about 0.32% in the top ten. Material: CD4+ T cells sorted from blood. These TCRs come from a human donor in good health.

This chain uses TRBV9 with TRBJ1-5; no clear D. Per the germline V gene, CDR1 is SGDLS and CDR2 is YYNGEE. The CDR3 is 15 amino acids. V was clipped by 0 bases and J by 8 bases, with 15 bases between them. The CDR3 here is CASSVDPNGKEPQHF. The CDR3 DNA is TGTGCCAGCAGCGTAGATCCTAACGGTAAAGAGCCCCAGCATTTT.

This chain uses TRBV6-5 with TRBJ2-7, with 11 bases fitting TRBD1. The CDR3 runs to 13 residues. The germline gives CDR1 MNHEY, CDR2 SVGAGI. Germline trimming cut 5 bases from V and 3 bases from J; bases unmatched to any gene: 0. DNA for the CDR3: TGTGCCAGCAGTGGGACAGGGGGCTACGAGCAGTACTTC. The encoded protein is CASSGTGGYEQYF.

The chain uses TRBV4-2 and TRBJ2-7, with TRBD2 matching over 8 bases. Germline values: CDR1 LGHNA, CDR2 YNFKEQ. This CDR3 is built from 15 residues. V lost 4 bases to trimming and J lost 3 bases; unmatched junction nucleotides: 8. The CDR3 DNA reads TGTGCCAGCAGCCCCCAAGCGGGAGTTGGCTACGAGCAGTACTTC. Translation: CASSPQAGVGYEQYF.